The T cell receptor beta chain described here comes from a study of T-cell memory formation after mild COVID-19. Study-level results: CD4+ contracting clones were mainly CM and EM; CD8+ ones, EMRA. Later expanders leaned CD4+, whereas clones that contracted between day 15 and 85 were balanced CD4/CD8.

Barcoded TCR alpha and TCR beta cDNA libraries with UMIs came from 5'RACE using constant-segment primers. TCRdb reprocessed the 5' RACE reads with MiXCR, giving one entry per CDR3 protein. The sample includes approximately 13,000 distinct CDR3 sequences, around 16% of them seen just once. The CDR3 consists of 12 residues. Germline-derived CDR1 and CDR2 are SQVTM and ANQGSEA. Between the trimmed V and J ends, which lost 6 bases and 3 bases, there was a span of 9 bases. At least ten counts were recorded for this clonotype. Its specificity is not known. V and J are TRBV29-1 and TRBJ1-3; D call uncertain. The clonotype comes from a man younger than 35 who had mild COVID-19 (a few samples of this study predate the infection). Cell type and time point are not known. Sequenced input: PBMCs or a T cell subset sorted from them (not recorded which). CDR3: CSVRVVGNTIYF. The CDR3 bases are TGCAGCGTCCGGGTAGTTGGAAACACCATATATTTT.